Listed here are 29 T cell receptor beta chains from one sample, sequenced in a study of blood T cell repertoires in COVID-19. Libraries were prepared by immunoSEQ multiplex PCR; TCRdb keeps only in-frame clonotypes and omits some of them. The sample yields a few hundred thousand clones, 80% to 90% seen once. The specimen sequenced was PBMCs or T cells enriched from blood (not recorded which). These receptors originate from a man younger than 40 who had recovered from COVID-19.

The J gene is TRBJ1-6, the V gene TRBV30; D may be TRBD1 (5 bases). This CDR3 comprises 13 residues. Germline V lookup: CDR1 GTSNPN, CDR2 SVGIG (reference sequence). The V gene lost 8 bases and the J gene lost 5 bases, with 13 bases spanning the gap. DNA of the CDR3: TGTGCCAGACAACAGGACAATAATTCACCCCTCCACTTT. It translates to CARQQDNNSPLHF.

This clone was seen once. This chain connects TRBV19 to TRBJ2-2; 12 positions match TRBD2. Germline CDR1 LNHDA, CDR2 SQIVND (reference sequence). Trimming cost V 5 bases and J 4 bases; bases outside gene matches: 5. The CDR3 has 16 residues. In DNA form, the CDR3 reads TGTGCCAGTAGTTCGGCTAGCGGGGGGGTCACCGGGGAGCTGTTTTTT. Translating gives CASSSASGGVTGELFF.

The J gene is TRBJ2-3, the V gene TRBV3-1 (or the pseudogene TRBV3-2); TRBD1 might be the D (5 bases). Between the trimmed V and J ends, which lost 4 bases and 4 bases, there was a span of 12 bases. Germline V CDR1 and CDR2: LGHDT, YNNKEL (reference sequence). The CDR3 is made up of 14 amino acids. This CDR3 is CASSPRANADTQYF. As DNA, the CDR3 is TGTGCCAGCAGCCCCAGGGCGAATGCAGATACGCAGTATTTT.

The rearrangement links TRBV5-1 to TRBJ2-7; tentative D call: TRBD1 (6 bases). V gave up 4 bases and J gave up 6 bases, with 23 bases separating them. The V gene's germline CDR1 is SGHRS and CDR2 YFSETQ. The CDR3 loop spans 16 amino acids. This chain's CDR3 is CASSRLITGPGSEQYF. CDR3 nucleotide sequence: TGCGCCAGCAGCAGATTAATTACAGGGCCTGGTAGCGAGCAGTACTTC.

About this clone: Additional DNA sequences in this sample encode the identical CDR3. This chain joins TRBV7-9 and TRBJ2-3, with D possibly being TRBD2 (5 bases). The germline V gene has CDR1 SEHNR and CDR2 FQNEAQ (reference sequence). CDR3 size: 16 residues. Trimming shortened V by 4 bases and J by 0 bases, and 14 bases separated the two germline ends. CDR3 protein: CASSSLWTGSTDTQYF. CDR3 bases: TGTGCCAGCAGCTCTTTGTGGACTGGCAGCACAGATACGCAGTATTTT.

The CDR3 spells CASSLFRVGNQPQHF. The DNA of the CDR3 is TGTGCCAGCAGCTTGTTCAGGGTAGGCAATCAGCCCCAGCATTTT. The chain uses TRBV5-6 and TRBJ1-5; a possible D gene is TRBD1 (5 bases). Germline values: CDR1 SGHDT, CDR2 YYEEEE. This CDR3 contains 15 residues. V lost 1 base, J lost 2 bases, and 10 bases lay in between.

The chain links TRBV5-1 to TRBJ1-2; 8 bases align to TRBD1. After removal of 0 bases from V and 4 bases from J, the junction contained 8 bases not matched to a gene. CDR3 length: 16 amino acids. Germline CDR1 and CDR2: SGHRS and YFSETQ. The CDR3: CASSLGPRTGSYGYTF. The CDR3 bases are TGCGCCAGCAGCTTGGGTCCCCGGACAGGGTCCTATGGCTACACCTTC.

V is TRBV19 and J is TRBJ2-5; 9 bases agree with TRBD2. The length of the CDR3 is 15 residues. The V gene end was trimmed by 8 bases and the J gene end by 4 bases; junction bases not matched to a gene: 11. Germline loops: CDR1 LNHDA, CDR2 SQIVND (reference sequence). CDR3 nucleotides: TGTGCCAGTCGCTCGAGCGGGGGGATTATAGAGACCCAGTACTTC. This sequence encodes CASRSSGGIIETQYF.

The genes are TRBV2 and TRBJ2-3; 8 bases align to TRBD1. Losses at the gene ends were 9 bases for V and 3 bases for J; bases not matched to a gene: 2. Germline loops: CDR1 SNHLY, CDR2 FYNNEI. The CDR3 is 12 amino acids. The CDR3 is CARRTGTDTQYF. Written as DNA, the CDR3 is TGTGCCAGACGGACAGGGACAGATACGCAGTATTTT.

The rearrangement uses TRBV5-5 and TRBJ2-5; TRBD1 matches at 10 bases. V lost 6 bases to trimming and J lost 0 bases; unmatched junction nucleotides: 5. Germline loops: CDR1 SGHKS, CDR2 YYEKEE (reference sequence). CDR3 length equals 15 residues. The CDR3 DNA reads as TGTGCCAGCACCACGGGACAGGGGTACCAAGAGACCCAGTACTTC. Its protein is CASTTGQGYQETQYF.

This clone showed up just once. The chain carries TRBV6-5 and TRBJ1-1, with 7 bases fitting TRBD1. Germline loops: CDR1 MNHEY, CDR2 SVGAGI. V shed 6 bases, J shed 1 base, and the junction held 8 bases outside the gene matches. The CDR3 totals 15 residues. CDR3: CASRSDGTANTEAFF. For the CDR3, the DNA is TGTGCCAGCAGATCGGACGGGACAGCGAACACTGAAGCTTTCTTT.

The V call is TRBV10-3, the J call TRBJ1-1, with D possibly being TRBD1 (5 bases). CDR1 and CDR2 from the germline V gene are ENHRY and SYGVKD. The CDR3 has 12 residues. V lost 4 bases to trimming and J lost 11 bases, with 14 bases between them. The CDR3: CAISVDRVGAFF. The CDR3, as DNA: TGTGCCATCAGTGTTGACAGAGTCGGGGCTTTCTTT.

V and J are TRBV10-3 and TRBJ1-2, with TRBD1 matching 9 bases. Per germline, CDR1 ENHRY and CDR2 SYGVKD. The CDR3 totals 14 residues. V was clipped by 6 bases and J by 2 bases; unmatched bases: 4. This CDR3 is CAIRGGTGNYGYTF. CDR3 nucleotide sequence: TGTGCCATCAGGGGGGGGACAGGGAACTATGGCTACACCTTC.

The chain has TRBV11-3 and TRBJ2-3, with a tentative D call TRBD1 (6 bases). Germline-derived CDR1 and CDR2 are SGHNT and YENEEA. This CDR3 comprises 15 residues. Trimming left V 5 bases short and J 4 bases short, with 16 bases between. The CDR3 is CASSPRGAGPDTQYF. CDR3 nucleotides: TGTGCCAGCAGCCCCAGGGGAGCCGGCCCAGATACGCAGTATTTT.

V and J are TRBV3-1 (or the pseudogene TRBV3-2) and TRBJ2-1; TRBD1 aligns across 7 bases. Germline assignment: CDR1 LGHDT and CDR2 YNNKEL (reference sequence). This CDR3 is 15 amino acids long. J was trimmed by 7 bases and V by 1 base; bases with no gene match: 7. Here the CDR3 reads CASSQGTGPRNEQFF. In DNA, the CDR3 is TGTGCCAGCAGCCAAGGGACAGGCCCTAGGAATGAGCAGTTCTTC.

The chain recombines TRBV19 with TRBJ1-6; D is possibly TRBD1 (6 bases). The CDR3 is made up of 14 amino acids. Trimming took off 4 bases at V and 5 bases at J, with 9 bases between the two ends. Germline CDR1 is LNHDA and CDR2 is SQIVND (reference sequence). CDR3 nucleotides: TGTGCCAGTAGTAGGCAGGGGCATAATTCACCCCTCCACTTT. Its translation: CASSRQGHNSPLHF. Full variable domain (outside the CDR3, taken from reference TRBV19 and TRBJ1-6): DGGITQSPKYLFRKEGQNVTLSCEQNLNHDAMYWYRQDPGQGLRLIYYSQIVNDFQKGDIAEGYSVSREKKESFPLTVTSAQKNPTAFYLCASSRQGHNSPLHFGNGTRLTVT.

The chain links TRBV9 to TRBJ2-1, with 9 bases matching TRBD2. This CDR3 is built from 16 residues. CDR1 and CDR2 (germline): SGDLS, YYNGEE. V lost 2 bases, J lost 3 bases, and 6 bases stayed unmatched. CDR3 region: CASSVTGTSNYNEQFF. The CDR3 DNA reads TGTGCCAGCAGCGTCACCGGGACTAGCAACTACAATGAGCAGTTCTTC. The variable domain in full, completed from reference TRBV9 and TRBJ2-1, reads DSGVTQTPKHLITATGQRVTLRCSPRSGDLSVYWYQQSLDQGLQFLIQYYNGEERAKGNILERFSAQQFPDLHSELNLSSLELGDSALYFCASSVTGTSNYNEQFFGPGTRLTVL.

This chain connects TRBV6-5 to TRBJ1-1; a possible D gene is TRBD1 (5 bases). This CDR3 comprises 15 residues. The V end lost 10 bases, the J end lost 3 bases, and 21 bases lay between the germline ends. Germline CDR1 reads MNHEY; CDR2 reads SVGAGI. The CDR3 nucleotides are TGTGCCACCTCCCTTGGGGGGATCGGGTACACTGAAGCTTTCTTT. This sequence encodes CATSLGGIGYTEAFF.

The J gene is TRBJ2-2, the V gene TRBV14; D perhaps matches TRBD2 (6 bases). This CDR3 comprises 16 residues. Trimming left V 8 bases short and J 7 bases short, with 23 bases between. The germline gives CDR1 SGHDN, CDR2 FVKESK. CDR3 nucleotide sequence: TGTGCCAGCCGACCGTCGGGTGGAGGGTCCAACGGGGAGCTGTTTTTT. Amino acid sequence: CASRPSGGGSNGELFF.

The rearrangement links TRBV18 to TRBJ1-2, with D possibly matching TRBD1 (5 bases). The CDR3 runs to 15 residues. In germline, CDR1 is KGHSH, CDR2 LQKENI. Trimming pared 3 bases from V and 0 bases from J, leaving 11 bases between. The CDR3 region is CASSPQQAANYGYTF. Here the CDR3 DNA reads TGTGCCAGCTCACCCCAACAGGCCGCTAACTATGGCTACACCTTC.

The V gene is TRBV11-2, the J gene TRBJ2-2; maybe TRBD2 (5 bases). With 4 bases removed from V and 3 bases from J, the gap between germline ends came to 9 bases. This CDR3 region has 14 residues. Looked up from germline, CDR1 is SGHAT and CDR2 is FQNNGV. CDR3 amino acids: CASSSLRDTGELFF. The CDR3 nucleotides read TGTGCCAGCAGCTCATTGAGGGACACCGGGGAGCTGTTTTTT.

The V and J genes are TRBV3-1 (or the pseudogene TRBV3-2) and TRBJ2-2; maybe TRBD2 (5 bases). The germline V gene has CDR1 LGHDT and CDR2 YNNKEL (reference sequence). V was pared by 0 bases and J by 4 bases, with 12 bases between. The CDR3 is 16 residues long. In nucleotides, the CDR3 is TGTGCCAGCAGCCAAGAAGGATCCAGCGGCACCGGGGAGCTGTTTTTT. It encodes CASSQEGSSGTGELFF.

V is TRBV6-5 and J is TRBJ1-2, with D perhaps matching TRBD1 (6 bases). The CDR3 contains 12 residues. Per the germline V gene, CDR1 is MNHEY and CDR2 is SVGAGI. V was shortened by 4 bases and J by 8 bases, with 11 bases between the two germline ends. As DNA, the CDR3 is TGTGCCAGCAGTTTACAGGGTGCAGGCTACACCTTC. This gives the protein CASSLQGAGYTF.

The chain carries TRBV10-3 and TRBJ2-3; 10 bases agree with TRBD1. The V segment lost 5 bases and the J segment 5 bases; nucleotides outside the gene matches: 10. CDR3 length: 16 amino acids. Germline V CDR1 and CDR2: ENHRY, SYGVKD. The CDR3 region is CAISRAGTGVKDTQYF. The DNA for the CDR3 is TGTGCCATCAGTAGAGCCGGGACAGGGGTAAAAGATACGCAGTATTTT.

Written as DNA, the CDR3 is TGTGCCAGCAGGGTCACCGGACATGTGAACACTGAAGCTTTCTTT. It yields the protein CASRVTGHVNTEAFF. This sequence joins TRBV7-9 and TRBJ1-1, with TRBD1 as a possible D gene (5 bases). V was pared by 6 bases and J by 0 bases, with 14 bases between. The CDR3 extends over 15 amino acids. Germline V lookup: CDR1 SEHNR, CDR2 FQNEAQ (reference sequence).

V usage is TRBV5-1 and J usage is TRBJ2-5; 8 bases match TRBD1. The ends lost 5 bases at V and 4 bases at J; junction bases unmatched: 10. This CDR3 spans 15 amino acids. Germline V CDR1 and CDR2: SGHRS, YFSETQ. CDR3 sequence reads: CASSPPTGGRETQYF. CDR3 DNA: TGCGCCAGCAGTCCACCCACAGGGGGTCGAGAGACCCAGTACTTC. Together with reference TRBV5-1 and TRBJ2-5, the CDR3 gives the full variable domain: KAGVTQTPRYLIKTRGQQVTLSCSPISGHRSVSWYQQTPGQGLQFLFEYFSETQRNKGNFPGRFSGRQFSNSRSEMNVSTLELGDSALYLCASSPPTGGRETQYFGPGTRLLVL.

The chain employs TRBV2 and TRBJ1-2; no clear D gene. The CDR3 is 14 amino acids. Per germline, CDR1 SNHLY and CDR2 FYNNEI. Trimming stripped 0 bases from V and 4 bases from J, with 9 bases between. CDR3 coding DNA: TGTGCCAGCAGTGAAGCTGGACTGATCTATGGCTACACCTTC. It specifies CASSEAGLIYGYTF.

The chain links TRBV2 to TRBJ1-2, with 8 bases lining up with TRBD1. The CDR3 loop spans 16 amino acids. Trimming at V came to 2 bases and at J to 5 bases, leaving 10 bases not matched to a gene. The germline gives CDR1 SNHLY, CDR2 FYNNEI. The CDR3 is CASSELSPGGFYGYTF. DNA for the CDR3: TGTGCCAGCAGTGAACTTTCTCCAGGGGGCTTTTATGGCTACACCTTC. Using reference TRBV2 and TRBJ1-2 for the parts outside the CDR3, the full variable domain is EPEVTQTPSHQVTQMGQEVILRCVPISNHLYFYWYRQILGQKVEFLVSFYNNEISEKSEIFDDQFSVERPDGSNFTLKIRSTKLEDSAMYFCASSELSPGGFYGYTFGSGTRLTVV.

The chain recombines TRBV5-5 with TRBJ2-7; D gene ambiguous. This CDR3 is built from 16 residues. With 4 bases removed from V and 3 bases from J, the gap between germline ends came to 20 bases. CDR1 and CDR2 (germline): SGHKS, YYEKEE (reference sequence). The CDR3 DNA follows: TGTGCCAGCAGCCCCACGAAGACACAGCCCTTCTACGAGCAGTACTTC. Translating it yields CASSPTKTQPFYEQYF.